Presented here are 22 T cell receptor beta chains from one specimen sequenced in a study of shared clonotypes between healthy human individuals. Clones were read by immunoSEQ multiplex PCR, and TCRdb kept only the in-frame ones, dropping some. Among about 2.3 million clones listed, 80% to 95% were seen once. Specimen: naive CD4+ T cells from PBMCs. As for subset: CD45RA+ positively selected. Source of these receptors: a young man in good health. Some clones in this sample may be carry-over from other donors' samples.

The J gene is TRBJ2-5, the V gene TRBV15; TRBD2 agrees at 8 bases. The germline V gene has CDR1 LNHNV and CDR2 YYDKDF (reference sequence). Trimming removed 5 bases from V and 2 bases from J; junction bases left unmatched: 4. The CDR3 is 14 amino acids. As DNA, the CDR3 is TGTGCCACCAGCTACGGGGGGGATCAAGAGACCCAGTACTTC. This sequence encodes CATSYGGDQETQYF.

As regards this clone: The same CDR3 can be traced to other DNA sequences in this sample. This sequence joins TRBV7-9 and TRBJ2-6; D is perhaps TRBD2 (5 bases). Trimming removed 1 base from V and 1 base from J, with 5 bases in between. CDR3 length: 15 residues. Germline CDR1 reads SEHNR; CDR2 reads FQNEAQ (reference sequence). The CDR3 protein is CASSLGGSGANVLTF. CDR3 bases: TGTGCCAGCAGCTTAGGCGGGTCTGGGGCCAACGTCCTGACTTTC.

The chain has TRBV5-4 and TRBJ2-3; D remains ambiguous. Trimming took 1 base from V and 4 from J, leaving 4 bases between them. Germline assignment: CDR1 SGHNT and CDR2 YYREEE (reference sequence). This CDR3 region has 12 residues. This CDR3 reads CASSLYSDTQYF. The CDR3 DNA follows: TGTGCCAGCAGCTTGTATTCAGATACGCAGTATTTT.

The chain carries TRBV6-5 and TRBJ2-7; D gene uncertain. This CDR3 comprises 13 residues. The V end lost 6 bases, the J end lost 2 bases, and 11 bases lay between the germline ends. The germline CDR1 and CDR2 sequences are MNHEY and SVGAGI. CDR3 coding DNA: TGTGCCAGCAGAGGACGGCTCCCCTACGAGCAGTACTTC. Protein: CASRGRLPYEQYF.

This clone was detected only once. The genes are TRBV5-6 and TRBJ1-6, with a possible D match to TRBD1 (5 bases). Deletions cut 4 bases from V and 6 bases from J, with 17 bases between. Looked up from germline, CDR1 is SGHDT and CDR2 is YYEEEE. This CDR3 contains 16 residues. The CDR3 here is CASSQGWGLGNSPLHF. The CDR3 DNA follows: TGTGCCAGCAGCCAGGGATGGGGCCTGGGTAATTCACCCCTCCACTTT.

This clone was counted once. The CDR3 nucleotides read TGTGCCAGCAGCGTATCCCAGGGGACAGGGTTTTACGAGCAGTACTTC. This gives the protein CASSVSQGTGFYEQYF. The gene calls are TRBV9 and TRBJ2-7; 9 nucleotides line up with TRBD1. This CDR3 has 16 residues. Germline V gives CDR1 SGDLS, CDR2 YYNGEE. The trim removed 1 base at V and 4 bases at J, leaving 9 bases unmatched.

This clone showed up just once. The V gene is TRBV7-9, the J gene TRBJ1-2, with D perhaps TRBD1 (6 bases). V dropped 5 bases and J dropped 4 bases, with 14 bases sitting between them. There are 14 residues in the CDR3. Germline V gene sequence: CDR1 SEHNR, CDR2 FQNEAQ (reference sequence). The CDR3 protein is CASSGSGGPYGYTF. The DNA of the CDR3 is TGTGCCAGCAGCGGGAGTGGGGGGCCCTATGGCTACACCTTC.

This clone has more than one count but fewer than ten. The chain combines TRBV5-1 with TRBJ2-1; D remains unclear. V lost 5 bases and J lost 2, with 8 bases in between. CDR1 and CDR2 (germline): SGHRS, YFSETQ. CDR3 length: 13 residues. CDR3 nucleotide sequence: TGCGCCAGCAGACCCGCCCCCTACAATGAGCAGTTCTTC. This sequence encodes CASRPAPYNEQFF.

This clone has just one count. This chain links TRBV14 with TRBJ2-7; the D gene could be TRBD1 or TRBD2 (5 bases each). Deletions cut 2 bases from V and 3 bases from J, with 14 bases between. Germline V gene data show CDR1 as SGHDN and CDR2 as FVKESK. The CDR3 is 15 amino acids. The CDR3 region is CASSQQNGGYYEQYF. Written as DNA, the CDR3 is TGTGCCAGCAGCCAACAGAATGGGGGTTACTACGAGCAGTACTTC.

V is TRBV2 and J is TRBJ2-5; 9 nucleotides match TRBD2. CDR3 length: 15 residues. The V gene's germline CDR1 is SNHLY and CDR2 FYNNEI. With V trimmed by 4 bases and J by 5 bases, 8 bases remained unmatched. The CDR3 nucleotides read TGTGCCAGCAGTGTCGCGGGAGGGCCGCGTGAGACCCAGTACTTC. Protein sequence: CASSVAGGPRETQYF.

J is TRBJ1-3 and V is TRBV6-5; D is unclear. The V end was cut by 6 bases, the J end by 0 bases, with 12 bases between. The CDR3 has 15 residues. Per germline, CDR1 MNHEY and CDR2 SVGAGI. The CDR3 is CASSFDRGSGNTIYF. The CDR3 bases are TGTGCCAGCAGCTTCGACCGGGGCTCTGGAAACACCATATATTTT.

As for this clone: Other DNA variants within this sample encode the same CDR3. The V gene is TRBV18, the J gene TRBJ1-1; no definite D call. V lost 2 bases, J lost 4 bases, and 8 bases lay in between. The CDR3 extends over 13 amino acids. Germline V gene data show CDR1 as KGHSH and CDR2 as LQKENI. In DNA form, the CDR3 reads TGTGCCAGCTCACCAGCGGGGTCCACTGAAGCTTTCTTT. As protein: CASSPAGSTEAFF.

V and J are TRBV11-3 and TRBJ2-3, with TRBD1 as a possible D gene (7 bases). Germline V CDR1 and CDR2: SGHNT, YENEEA. V was shortened by 5 bases and J by 1 base, with 10 bases between the two germline ends. This CDR3 has 14 residues. CDR3 in amino acids: CASSPRGGTDTQYF. The DNA for the CDR3 is TGTGCCAGCAGCCCCAGGGGGGGCACAGATACGCAGTATTTT.

J is TRBJ2-1 and V is TRBV11-2; TRBD2 matches at 15 bases. The CDR3 length is 15 residues. Per the germline V gene, CDR1 is SGHAT and CDR2 is FQNNGV. The ends lost 4 bases at V and 8 bases at J; junction bases unmatched: 3. CDR3 residues: CASSSGTSGRYEQFF. The CDR3 nucleotides are TGTGCCAGCAGCTCCGGGACTAGCGGGAGGTATGAGCAGTTCTTC.

This rearrangement joins TRBV27 to TRBJ2-7; weak D call: TRBD1 (6 bases). Trimming took 2 bases from V and 9 from J, leaving 26 bases between them. CDR3 length: 17 residues. CDR1 MNHEY and CDR2 SMNVEV come from the germline V gene (reference sequence). Written as DNA, the CDR3 is TGTGCCAGCAGTTTAAGGACAGACCCCGCCAGAGTTTCGGGGCAGTACTTC. It translates to CASSLRTDPARVSGQYF.

The chain joins TRBV6-1 to TRBJ1-5; 9 bases align to TRBD1. CDR1 MNHNS and CDR2 SASEGT come from the germline V gene. Losses at the gene ends were 5 bases for V and 7 bases for J; bases not matched to a gene: 9. The CDR3 is 15 amino acids. The CDR3 loop is CASSIYRGRDQPQHF. The CDR3 coding sequence is TGTGCCAGCAGTATATACAGGGGGCGAGACCAGCCCCAGCATTTT.

This chain connects TRBV10-3 to TRBJ1-6; D might be TRBD1 (6 bases). Trimming took 7 bases from V and 5 from J, leaving 12 bases between them. The CDR3 runs 14 residues. CDR1 is ENHRY and CDR2 is SYGVKD in the germline V gene. CDR3 sequence: CAINWGPDNSPLHF. CDR3 nucleotides: TGTGCCATCAACTGGGGGCCGGATAATTCACCCCTCCACTTT.

This clone has just one count. V and J are TRBV6-5 and TRBJ2-7, with D possibly TRBD2 on 5 matching bases. Germline V gene sequence: CDR1 MNHEY, CDR2 SVGAGI. V was clipped by 7 bases and J by 2 bases, with 9 bases between them. There are 12 residues in the CDR3. In nucleotides, the CDR3 is TGTGCCAGCACCCGAGGGCCCTACGAGCAGTACTTC. Translated: CASTRGPYEQYF.

The genes are TRBV15 and TRBJ2-3, with 7 bases matching TRBD2. V was pared by 8 bases and J by 2 bases, with 10 bases of the junction left unmatched. This CDR3 is built from 15 residues. Germline values: CDR1 LNHNV, CDR2 YYDKDF (reference sequence). CDR3 region: CATGEERGTTDTQYF. As DNA, the CDR3 is TGTGCCACCGGCGAGGAGCGGGGAACCACAGATACGCAGTATTTT.

The J gene is TRBJ2-3, the V gene TRBV15; 11 bases map to TRBD2. CDR3 size: 17 residues. CDR1 LNHNV and CDR2 YYDKDF come from the germline V gene (reference sequence). V trimming: 0 bases; J trimming: 2 bases; junction bases outside the gene matches: 4. CDR3: CATSRDPGLAATDTQYF. In DNA form, the CDR3 reads TGTGCCACCAGCAGAGACCCGGGACTAGCGGCCACAGATACGCAGTATTTT.

About this clone itself: Within the sample, other DNA sequences also encode this same CDR3. The genes are TRBV2 and TRBJ1-5; D remains ambiguous. The CDR3 sequence is 14 residues long. V shed 3 bases and J shed 0 bases, with 6 bases lying between them. Per germline, CDR1 SNHLY and CDR2 FYNNEI. CDR3 region: CASSDGYSNQPQHF. CDR3 nucleotides: TGTGCCAGCAGTGACGGATATAGCAATCAGCCCCAGCATTTT.

The CDR3 spells CASSPGPGSYYEQYF. The CDR3 nucleotides are TGTGCCAGCAGCCCCGGCCCCGGGTCCTACTACGAGCAGTACTTC. The chain employs TRBV9 and TRBJ2-7; no firm D call. The CDR3 consists of 15 residues. Germline lookup yields CDR1 SGDLS and CDR2 YYNGEE. Deletions cut 4 bases from V and 3 bases from J, with 17 bases between.